This T cell receptor beta chain comes out of a study of CD8 T cells in Susac syndrome. Random hexamers were used to reverse transcribe the RNA input (about 0.5 to 1 ug). TCRdb recomputed calls from the immunoSEQ multiplex PCR reads with MiXCR, one row per CDR3 protein. Among 150,000 to 160,000 distinct CDR3 sequences listed, nearly 97% were seen once. The multiple sclerosis control group comprised treatment-naive patients with stable or active relapsing-remitting disease. The clonotype was recovered from a human donor with multiple sclerosis. Sequencing used CD8+ T cells from PBMCs.

The CDR3 region has the DNA TGTGCCACCAGCAGAGTTTGGGACGCCGAGGGCCAAGAGACCCAGTACTTC. Its translation is CATSRVWDAEGQETQYF. The V gene is TRBV15, the J gene TRBJ2-5; D may be TRBD1 or TRBD2 (5 bases each). CDR1 and CDR2 (germline): LNHNV, YYDKDF (reference sequence). This CDR3 has 17 residues. V was clipped by 1 base and J by 1 base, with 16 bases between them.